This note documents a single T cell receptor beta chain sequence. Measured with immunoSEQ multiplex PCR; TCRdb has only the in-frame clones, and not every one. The sample contains over 55,000 clones, about three quarters of which appear only once. These data come from a study of OX40 agonist ivuxolimab in advanced cancers. This CDR3 has 12 residues. Per germline, CDR1 SGHTS and CDR2 YDEGEE. V gave up 4 bases and J gave up 2 bases, with 4 bases separating them. This specimen consisted of CD4+ or CD8+ T cells sorted from blood, obtained in a trial of the OX40 agonist ivuxolimab. The sequence was collected from an adult with an advanced solid tumor such as melanoma, head and neck, liver or kidney cancer. The V and J genes are TRBV5-8 and TRBJ1-3; unclear D gene. In DNA form, the CDR3 reads TGTGCCAGCAGCCTAACTGGAAACACCATATATTTT. Translating gives CASSLTGNTIYF. Variable domain in full (rest from reference TRBV5-8 and TRBJ1-3): EAGVTQSPTHLIKTRGQQATLRCSPISGHTSVYWYQQALGLGLQFLLWYDEGEERNRGNFPPRFSGRQFPNYSSELNVNALELEDSALYLCASSLTGNTIYFGEGSWLTVV.